The 11 T cell receptor beta chains below come from one sample, sequenced in a study of OX40 agonist ivuxolimab in advanced cancers. Libraries were prepared by immunoSEQ multiplex PCR; TCRdb keeps only in-frame clonotypes and omits some of them. Of roughly 70,000 clones in the sample, 70% to 90% are singletons; the top ten hold roughly 0.74%. The specimen was CD4+ or CD8+ T cells sorted from blood, collected in a trial of the OX40 agonist ivuxolimab. These receptors were obtained from an adult with an advanced solid tumor such as melanoma, head and neck, liver or kidney cancer.

The V and J genes are TRBV4-3 and TRBJ1-3, with a tentative D call TRBD1 (5 bases). The CDR3 runs 16 residues. Trimming stripped 0 bases from V and 5 bases from J, with 14 bases between. Germline CDR1 and CDR2: LGHNA and YSLEER. The CDR3 DNA reads TGCGCCAGCAGCCAAGAATTCAGGGAGGCCCGAAACACCATATATTTT. This gives the protein CASSQEFREARNTIYF.

This clone was detected once. This chain connects TRBV19 to TRBJ2-2, with unresolved D. Trimming shortened V by 3 bases and J by 0 bases, and 5 bases separated the two germline ends. From germline, CDR1 is LNHDA and CDR2 SQIVND (reference sequence). This CDR3 has 14 amino acids. The CDR3 DNA is TGTGCCAGTAGTATTTTCACGAACACCGGGGAGCTGTTTTTT. It yields the protein CASSIFTNTGELFF.

V is TRBV19 and J is TRBJ1-5; possible D gene TRBD1, 6 bases. CDR3 length: 18 amino acids. The germline V and J ends were trimmed by 4 bases and 1 base, with 20 bases remaining between them. Germline lookup yields CDR1 LNHDA and CDR2 SQIVND (reference sequence). The CDR3 DNA sequence: TGTGCCAGTAGTAGCAGGGTCCAGGGGAGGGTAAGCAATCAGCCCCAGCATTTT. Amino acids: CASSSRVQGRVSNQPQHF.

The V and J genes are TRBV2 and TRBJ1-2, with D possibly matching TRBD1 (6 bases). Trimming took 11 bases from V and 4 from J, leaving 17 bases between them. This CDR3 has 13 amino acids. Germline V CDR1 and CDR2: SNHLY, FYNNEI. The CDR3 sequence is CAGRQETGYGYTF. As DNA, the CDR3 is TGTGCCGGAAGACAGGAAACGGGCTATGGCTACACCTTC.

The chain employs TRBV2 and TRBJ1-2, with D perhaps matching TRBD1 (5 bases). V was pared by 7 bases and J by 8 bases, with 26 bases between. This CDR3 has 16 amino acids. Germline lookup yields CDR1 SNHLY and CDR2 FYNNEI. CDR3 sequence: CASTTQGATTGRGYTF. As DNA, the CDR3 is TGTGCCAGCACAACCCAAGGGGCCACGACCGGTCGCGGCTACACCTTC. Combining the CDR3 with reference TRBV2 and TRBJ1-2 gives the whole variable domain EPEVTQTPSHQVTQMGQEVILRCVPISNHLYFYWYRQILGQKVEFLVSFYNNEISEKSEIFDDQFSVERPDGSNFTLKIRSTKLEDSAMYFCASTTQGATTGRGYTFGSGTRLTVV.

The CDR3 bases are TGCAGCGGCGGACGGAAGAACACTGAAGCTTTCTTT. Translating gives CSGGRKNTEAFF. The V gene is TRBV29-1, the J gene TRBJ1-1; D not resolved. Germline-derived CDR1 and CDR2 are SQVTM and ANQGSEA. The V gene lost 7 bases and the J gene lost 1 base, with 10 bases spanning the gap. The CDR3 spans 12 residues.

The chain joins TRBV6-1 to TRBJ1-4, with a possible D match to TRBD1 (6 bases). Looked up from germline, CDR1 is MNHNS and CDR2 is SASEGT. The CDR3 length is 15 residues. Trimming left V 3 bases short and J 8 bases short, with 16 bases between. This CDR3 reads CASSDLQGLGEKLFF. The CDR3, as DNA: TGTGCCAGCAGTGACCTACAGGGACTTGGGGAAAAACTGTTTTTT.

The table lists this clone with a few counts. This chain connects TRBV6-6 to TRBJ1-2; 7 bases align to TRBD1. Germline CDR1 reads MNHNY; CDR2 reads SVGAGI (reference sequence). V gave up 8 bases and J gave up 3 bases; unmatched junction bases: 6. This CDR3 has 13 amino acids. CDR3 bases: TGTGCCAGCGGCGACAGGGTGGACTATGGCTACACCTTC. Its translation is CASGDRVDYGYTF.

In this sample, this clone turned up once. J is TRBJ1-3 and V is TRBV2, with 10 bases fitting TRBD1. V was pared by 4 bases and J by 4 bases, with 4 bases of the junction left unmatched. The germline CDR1 and CDR2 sequences are SNHLY and FYNNEI. This CDR3 has 15 amino acids. CDR3 nucleotides: TGTGCCAGCAGTGCTGACAGGGGGCTCGGAAACACCATATATTTT. Protein sequence: CASSADRGLGNTIYF.

The sample holds one count of this clone. The gene calls are TRBV7-2 and TRBJ1-2; D unresolved. Germline-derived CDR1 and CDR2 are SGHTA and FQGNSA. Trimming took off 2 bases at V and 8 bases at J, with 9 bases between the two ends. The CDR3 contains 12 residues. The CDR3 loop is CASSLWEEGYTF. The CDR3 DNA is TGTGCCAGCAGCTTATGGGAGGAGGGCTACACCTTC.

V and J are TRBV5-5 and TRBJ1-4; D gene uncertain. The V gene lost 0 bases and the J gene lost 1 base, with 10 bases spanning the gap. The CDR3 length is 16 residues. CDR1 SGHKS and CDR2 YYEKEE come from the germline V gene (reference sequence). The CDR3 nucleotides read TGTGCCAGCAGCTTGGTTTCTATCGGAACTAATGAAAAACTGTTTTTT. Translating it yields CASSLVSIGTNEKLFF.